A selection of T cell receptor beta chains follows, all from one sample in a study of CD8+CD57+ T cells in acquired aplastic anemia. TCRdb redid the calling of the reads with MiXCR, one entry per CDR3 protein. The sample includes some 170,000 distinct CDR3 sequences, 70% to 75% seen only once; the top ten take around 45%. Sequencing used sorted CD4+, CD8+, or CD8+CD57+ T cells (not recorded which) from PBMCs. The receptor set was obtained from a human donor with aplastic anemia. Both conserved end residues are part of each CDR3. A D gene is named only where the DNA matches it firmly. Some rows have no size entry. The others give once, few or many, or a class for an expanded clone.

CDR3nt	CDR3aa	abundance	d_gene	v_gene	j_gene
TGTGCCAGCAGCGCGACAGCCTTC	CASSATAF	NA	NA	TRBV9	TRBJ2-1
TGTGCCAGCAGCTTAGGACCTCGCGCCTCCGAGCAGTACTTC	CASSLGPRASEQYF	NA	NA	TRBV7-6	TRBJ2-7
TGTGCCACCAGAGCCCAGGGAATAGGTGGCTACACCTTC	CATRAQGIGGYTF	NA	NA	TRBV24-1	TRBJ1-2
TGTGCCAGCGCCGGGGCTGCAGAGACCCAGTACTTC	CASAGAAETQYF	NA	NA	TRBV7-8	TRBJ2-5
TGCGCCAGCAGCTTGCGGGGGGTGGGAACAGATACGCAGTATTTT	CASSLRGVGTDTQYF	NA	TRBD2	TRBV5-1	TRBJ2-3
TGTGCCAGCAGCTCCACCGACAATCGGCCCCAGCATTTT	CASSSTDNRPQHF	NA	NA	TRBV7-2	TRBJ1-5
TGCAGCGTTGAAGATCCGTGGGACATCAACACAGATACGCAGTATTTT	CSVEDPWDINTDTQYF	NA	NA	TRBV29-1	TRBJ2-3
TGTGCCAGCAGCTTAGCGGGGAGCCATGAGCAGTTCTTC	CASSLAGSHEQFF	few	NA	TRBV11-1	TRBJ2-1
TGTGCCAGCAGCGTAGAGGGAGGGAATAATTCACCCCTCCACTTT	CASSVEGGNNSPLHF	NA	NA	TRBV9	TRBJ1-6
TGTGCCAGCAGCCCTTTGGCCCCCGGGACTAGCGAGGATGAGCAGTTCTTC	CASSPLAPGTSEDEQFF	few	TRBD2	TRBV7-6	TRBJ2-1
TGTGCCAGCAGTTTTCCGTCCCAGCGGGGATACAATGAGCAGTTCTTC	CASSFPSQRGYNEQFF	few	TRBD2	TRBV25-1	TRBJ2-1
TGTGCCAGCAGCTTAACGTATGGTCAGCCCCAGCATTTT	CASSLTYGQPQHF	few	NA	TRBV7-3	TRBJ1-5
TGTGCCACCAGTGATTATCGGGGGATCGGTCAGCCCCAGCATTTT	CATSDYRGIGQPQHF	NA	NA	TRBV24-1	TRBJ1-5
TGTGCCAGCAGCTTTCAGGCAGGTGAGCAGTTCTTC	CASSFQAGEQFF	NA	NA	TRBV7-2	TRBJ2-1
TGTGCCAGCAGCGGACACTACGAGCAGTACTTC	CASSGHYEQYF	NA	NA	TRBV7-9	TRBJ2-7
TGTGCCAGCAGCTTACGGGCATCGTGGGAGCAGTACTTC	CASSLRASWEQYF	once	NA	TRBV7-2	TRBJ2-7
TGTGCCAGCAGTCAAAGGACTAGCGGGGGGGCGGACACCGGGGAGCTGTTTTTT	CASSQRTSGGADTGELFF	NA	TRBD2	TRBV12-3/TRBV12-4	TRBJ2-2
TGTGCCAGCTCACCCTCAGCGACTAGCGGGGACACCGGGGAGCTGTTTTTT	CASSPSATSGDTGELFF	NA	TRBD2	TRBV18	TRBJ2-2
TGTGCCAGCAGCTTAGGATCGGCCTACGAGCAGTACTTC	CASSLGSAYEQYF	NA	NA	TRBV11-2	TRBJ2-7
TGTGCCAGCAGTTCCCTCGACAGCCTTGGCGAGCAGTACTTC	CASSSLDSLGEQYF	NA	NA	TRBV9	TRBJ2-7
TGTGCCATCAGTGTGGGGAGCCAAACCTACGAGCAGTACTTC	CAISVGSQTYEQYF	NA	NA	TRBV10-3	TRBJ2-7
TGTGCCGGCAAACTTCAGGGGACAGGAGGAAGTGGCTACACCTTC	CAGKLQGTGGSGYTF	NA	TRBD1	TRBV2	TRBJ1-2
TGCGCCACTAGGACAGTCTACGAGCAGTACTTC	CATRTVYEQYF	NA	NA	TRBV10-2	TRBJ2-7
TGTGCCAGCAGCCGGGGGCCCTCCCCAACCTCTGGGGCCAACGTCCTGACTTTC	CASSRGPSPTSGANVLTF	NA	NA	TRBV7-8	TRBJ2-6
TGTGCCAGCAGGGCAGCGGGAGGGCCTCGAGAGCAGTACTTC	CASRAAGGPREQYF	few	TRBD2	TRBV12-3/TRBV12-4	TRBJ2-7
TGTGCCAGCAGCTTAACGCCAGTAATGAACACTGAAGCTTTCTTT	CASSLTPVMNTEAFF	NA	NA	TRBV7-8	TRBJ1-1
TGTGCCAGCAGCTTACGCGGGGCCGGGGGCTATGGCTACACCTTC	CASSLRGAGGYGYTF	NA	NA	TRBV7-8	TRBJ1-2
TGCGCCAGCAGCCACCCTGCTCGGGGCCGGGGGGGCCATGGTGAGCAGTTCTTC	CASSHPARGRGGHGEQFF	NA	TRBD2	TRBV4-1	TRBJ2-1
TGTGCCAGCAGCTTACGGTGGCGTGATGTTGGAAACACCATATATTTT	CASSLRWRDVGNTIYF	NA	NA	TRBV11-1	TRBJ1-3
TGCAGCGTTAGGGACAGCCTCATCTACGAGCAGTACTTC	CSVRDSLIYEQYF	NA	TRBD1	TRBV29-1	TRBJ2-7
TGTGCCAGCAGGGACAGACAGGCTGCAACTAATGAAAAACTGTTTTTT	CASRDRQAATNEKLFF	once	NA	TRBV27	TRBJ1-4
TGTGCCACCAGTGATCGCCCGTGGAGGGTCGGTGGAGAGACCCAGTACTTC	CATSDRPWRVGGETQYF	NA	NA	TRBV24-1	TRBJ2-5
TGTGCCACCAGCCCGGACAGGGCGGACACCGGGGAGCTGTTTTTT	CATSPDRADTGELFF	many	TRBD1	TRBV6-4	TRBJ2-2
TGTGCCAGTAGTATTGACAGGGCGATTCAGCCCCAGCATTTT	CASSIDRAIQPQHF	NA	TRBD1	TRBV19	TRBJ1-5
TGTGCCACCAGCAGAGGTCTGAGCAATCAGCCCCAGCATTTT	CATSRGLSNQPQHF	NA	NA	TRBV15	TRBJ1-5
TGTGCCAGCAGCGTAGCGGGGGGCCAAGAGACCCAGTACTTC	CASSVAGGQETQYF	many	TRBD2	TRBV9	TRBJ2-5
TGTGCCAGTAGTAACCAGGAAAGGGTCTATGGCTACACCTTC	CASSNQERVYGYTF	NA	NA	TRBV19	TRBJ1-2
TGTGCCAGCAGCTTATACGACAATGAGCAGTTCTTC	CASSLYDNEQFF	NA	NA	TRBV7-6	TRBJ2-1
TGTGCCGCCCGGACGGAAGGGGGCTACGAGCAGTACTTC	CAARTEGGYEQYF	once	NA	TRBV10-3	TRBJ2-7
TGTGCCAGCAGCTTAGCGGTTGGAGGGTTGGATGAAGCTTTCTTT	CASSLAVGGLDEAFF	NA	NA	TRBV7-9	TRBJ1-1
TGTGCCAGCAGTTTTGAGGACAGCTACGAGCAGTACTTC	CASSFEDSYEQYF	NA	NA	TRBV12-3/TRBV12-4	TRBJ2-7
TGCAGTGCAGACCCCGGGATCTCCTACGAGCAGTACTTC	CSADPGISYEQYF	NA	NA	TRBV20-1	TRBJ2-7
TGTGCCACCAGTACCTATAACTCACCCCTCCACTTT	CATSTYNSPLHF	NA	NA	TRBV24-1	TRBJ1-6
TGCGCCAGCCAACAGGGGAGAGAGACCCAGTACTTC	CASQQGRETQYF	NA	TRBD1	TRBV5-1	TRBJ2-5
TGTGCCAGCAGCGTAGCAGAGGGAGGAAATTCACCCCTCCACTTT	CASSVAEGGNSPLHF	NA	NA	TRBV9	TRBJ1-6
TGCGCCAGCAGGGACACCAAACAGGGTACGGCTGGAGCTTTCTTT	CASRDTKQGTAGAFF	NA	NA	TRBV5-1	TRBJ1-1
TGTGCCAGCAGTTTACCGGGGGGGGAGACCCAGTACTTC	CASSLPGGETQYF	NA	TRBD2	TRBV28	TRBJ2-5
TGCGCCAGCAGCTTGGGGGGCGAAATAAGTGGCCAGTACTTC	CASSLGGEISGQYF	NA	NA	TRBV5-1	TRBJ2-7
TGTGCCAGCAGTGAAGCAGGACTAGCGGGGGCGGGGACCCAGTACTTC	CASSEAGLAGAGTQYF	few	TRBD2	TRBV2	TRBJ2-5
TGTGCCAGCAGTGATTCCTGGACTAGCGGAAACTCCTACGAGCAGTACTTC	CASSDSWTSGNSYEQYF	NA	TRBD2	TRBV6-1	TRBJ2-7
TGTGCCAGCAGTTTAATTAGGGCTAACTATGGCTACACCTTC	CASSLIRANYGYTF	NA	NA	TRBV12-3/TRBV12-4	TRBJ1-2
TGCGCCAGCAGCCCGGGACAGGGGTCCCAAAACACTGAAGCTTTCTTT	CASSPGQGSQNTEAFF	few	TRBD1	TRBV5-1	TRBJ1-1
TGTGCCAGTAGTATAGGTCGGCGGGGCCAGGAAAAACTGTTTTTT	CASSIGRRGQEKLFF	NA	NA	TRBV19	TRBJ1-4
TGTGCCAGTAGTTTTGGGCAGGGGAATGAAAAACTGTTTTTT	CASSFGQGNEKLFF	few	NA	TRBV19	TRBJ1-4